A single sample gave rise to the 23 T cell receptor beta chains below, sequenced in a study of blood T cell repertoires in COVID-19. The table came from immunoSEQ multiplex PCR; TCRdb's copy has only in-frame clones and leaves some out. This sample has over 120,000 clones, with roughly 90% found just once. The sequenced sample consisted of PBMCs or T cells enriched from blood (not recorded which). The source of these receptors is a man between 50 and 59 years old who had recovered from COVID-19.

The V gene is TRBV6-5, the J gene TRBJ1-6; 8 bases line up with TRBD1. CDR3 length: 16 residues. J was trimmed by 2 bases and V by 2 bases; bases with no gene match: 2. Per germline, CDR1 MNHEY and CDR2 SVGAGI. DNA of the CDR3: TGTGCCAGCAGTTACGAACAGGGGGCCTATAATTCACCCCTCCACTTT. This gives the protein CASSYEQGAYNSPLHF.

The J gene is TRBJ2-3, the V gene TRBV7-2; 10 nucleotides match TRBD1. Trimming took 1 base from V and 2 from J; bases not matched to a gene: 6. The CDR3 loop spans 17 amino acids. Looked up from germline, CDR1 is SGHTA and CDR2 is FQGNSA. The CDR3, as DNA: TGTGCCAGCAGCTTAGGTTGGACAGGGGGAGTCACAGATACGCAGTATTTT. Amino acid sequence: CASSLGWTGGVTDTQYF.

This chain uses TRBV5-4 with TRBJ1-4; the D is unclear. CDR3 length equals 13 residues. The ends were cut back, 2 bases at V and 6 bases at J, with 8 bases in the middle. Germline CDR1 is SGHNT and CDR2 is YYREEE (reference sequence). The CDR3 protein is CASSFPPDEKLFF. The DNA for the CDR3 is TGTGCCAGCAGCTTCCCTCCCGATGAAAAACTGTTTTTT.

The chain couples TRBV9 to TRBJ2-5; TRBD2 aligns across 14 bases. CDR1 SGDLS and CDR2 YYNGEE come from the germline V gene. The CDR3 has 15 residues. With V trimmed by 3 bases and J by 5 bases, 3 bases remained unmatched. DNA for the CDR3: TGTGCCAGCAGCGGGACTAGCGGGGGGCTGGAGACCCAGTACTTC. Protein product: CASSGTSGGLETQYF.

This chain joins TRBV4-1 and TRBJ2-2, with unresolved D. The CDR3 runs to 17 residues. The germline gives CDR1 MGHRA, CDR2 YSYEKL. V gave up 0 bases and J gave up 3 bases, with 14 bases separating them. The CDR3 DNA is TGCGCCAGCAGCCAAGAAGTGGCCCTGGTGTACACCGGGGAGCTGTTTTTT. Its translation: CASSQEVALVYTGELFF.

The chain links TRBV18 to TRBJ2-1; unclear D gene. Germline loops: CDR1 KGHSH, CDR2 LQKENI. CDR3 length equals 15 residues. Deletions cut 1 base from V and 4 bases from J, with 11 bases between. The CDR3, as DNA: TGTGCCAGCTCACCACTAGCCCAAAAATACAATGAGCAGTTCTTC. Translating gives CASSPLAQKYNEQFF.

The chain joins TRBV3-1 (or the pseudogene TRBV3-2) to TRBJ2-1; TRBD2 agrees at 8 bases. The CDR3 length is 15 residues. V gave up 5 bases and J gave up 4 bases; unmatched junction bases: 7. Germline CDR1 is LGHDT and CDR2 is YNNKEL (reference sequence). CDR3 sequence (DNA): TGTGCCAGCAGCGCGCGGGGGGCAACGTACAATGAGCAGTTCTTC. It is translated as CASSARGATYNEQFF.

V usage is TRBV10-2 and J usage is TRBJ1-5, with D possibly TRBD1 on 5 matching bases. With 6 bases removed from V and 7 bases from J, the gap between germline ends came to 13 bases. Germline V gives CDR1 WSHSY, CDR2 SAAADI. This CDR3 spans 13 amino acids. CDR3 in DNA: TGCGCCAGCAGCACCCAGGGACTGCAGCCCCAGCATTTT. Translating it yields CASSTQGLQPQHF.

This clone was picked up one time. The V gene is TRBV7-2, the J gene TRBJ1-1; 8 bases are a match to TRBD1. The CDR3 length is 16 residues. Germline loops: CDR1 SGHTA, CDR2 FQGNSA. J was trimmed by 5 bases and V by 5 bases; bases with no gene match: 13. In nucleotides, the CDR3 is TGTGCCAGCAGCCCTCGGACAGGGATGTACAAGACTGAAGCTTTCTTT. Translated: CASSPRTGMYKTEAFF.

This chain uses TRBV15 with TRBJ2-2; 7 bases are a match to TRBD2. The length of the CDR3 is 14 residues. Germline V CDR1 and CDR2: LNHNV, YYDKDF (reference sequence). The V segment lost 4 bases and the J segment 4 bases; nucleotides outside the gene matches: 3. This chain's CDR3 is CATSTRTSTGELFF. CDR3 nucleotides: TGTGCCACCAGCACCCGGACTAGCACCGGGGAGCTGTTTTTT. Full variable domain (missing parts from reference TRBV15 and TRBJ2-2): DAMVIQNPRYQVTQFGKPVTLSCSQTLNHNVMYWYQQKSSQAPKLLFHYYDKDFNNEADTPDNFQSRRPNTSFCFLDIRSPGLGDTAMYLCATSTRTSTGELFFGEGSRLTVL.

The CDR3 nucleotides are TGTGCCAGCAGCTTAGGGGGGGTACAGCGGGAGACCCAGTACTTC. Translation gives CASSLGGVQRETQYF. The genes are TRBV7-2 and TRBJ2-5; weak D call: TRBD2 (6 bases). Trimming took off 1 base at V and 5 bases at J, with 14 bases between the two ends. CDR1 and CDR2 from the germline V gene are SGHTA and FQGNSA. The CDR3 runs 15 residues.

The chain links TRBV7-6 to TRBJ2-1; 7 bases map to TRBD1. The V gene's germline CDR1 is SGHVS and CDR2 FNYEAQ. The CDR3 is made up of 16 amino acids. After removal of 3 bases from V and 5 bases from J, the junction contained 10 bases not matched to a gene. DNA for the CDR3: TGTGCCAGCAGCTTTAATCGACAGGGCAAAAACAATGAGCAGTTCTTC. It translates to CASSFNRQGKNNEQFF.

The chain has TRBV5-5 and TRBJ2-7, with 8 bases lining up with TRBD1. Trimming removed 1 base from V and 6 bases from J; junction bases left unmatched: 9. There are 15 residues in the CDR3. CDR1 and CDR2 (germline): SGHKS, YYEKEE (reference sequence). DNA for the CDR3: TGTGCCAGCAGCTTGAAATCTGGGACAGGAGGCGAGCAGTACTTC. This translates into CASSLKSGTGGEQYF. Supplemented by reference TRBV5-5 and TRBJ2-7, the full variable domain reads DAGVTQSPTHLIKTRGQQVTLRCSPISGHKSVSWYQQVLGQGPQFIFQYYEKEERGRGNFPDRFSARQFPNYSSELNVNALLLGDSALYLCASSLKSGTGGEQYFGPGTRLTVT.

CDR3 region: CASSLNHGGWAFF. CDR3 bases: TGTGCCAGCAGCTTAAACCACGGCGGCTGGGCTTTCTTT. The chain recombines TRBV7-9 with TRBJ1-1; D uncertain. V was pared by 2 bases and J by 11 bases, with 15 bases between. This CDR3 contains 13 residues. Germline loops: CDR1 SEHNR, CDR2 FQNEAQ (reference sequence).

V gene TRBV9 combines with J gene TRBJ1-6, with TRBD1 identical over 10 bases. The V and J ends lost 4 bases and 10 bases, in that order; junction bases with no gene match: 11. The CDR3 runs to 16 residues. Germline V gives CDR1 SGDLS, CDR2 YYNGEE. The CDR3 reads CASSKHPGQGYSPLHF. For the CDR3, the DNA is TGTGCCAGCAGCAAACATCCGGGACAGGGGTACTCACCCCTCCACTTT.

The chain recombines TRBV12-3 or TRBV12-4 with TRBJ1-1; TRBD1 might be the D (6 bases). The CDR3 loop spans 11 amino acids. V was shortened by 4 bases and J by 8 bases, with 8 bases between the two germline ends. The CDR3 nucleotides are TGTGCCAGCAGTTATACAGGGGAAGCTTTCTTT. It codes for CASSYTGEAFF.

V and J are TRBV28 and TRBJ2-1; 7 bases are shared with TRBD2. Germline loops: CDR1 MDHEN, CDR2 SYDVKM. The J segment lost 9 bases and the V segment lost 3 bases, leaving 8 bases of the junction unmatched. The CDR3 sequence is 14 residues long. The CDR3 nucleotides are TGTGCCAGCAGTTTCTTTGGCGGGAGAACTGAGCAGTTCTTC. Protein product: CASSFFGGRTEQFF. Using reference TRBV28 and TRBJ2-1 for the parts outside the CDR3, the full variable domain is DVKVTQSSRYLVKRTGEKVFLECVQDMDHENMFWYRQDPGLGLRLIYFSYDVKMKEKGDIPEGYSVSREKKERFSLILESASTNQTSMYLCASSFFGGRTEQFFGPGTRLTVL.

The J gene is TRBJ1-4, the V gene TRBV5-5; TRBD1 is a possible D gene (5 bases). The V gene lost 3 bases and the J gene lost 0 bases, with 6 bases spanning the gap. The CDR3 covers 14 residues. Germline V CDR1 and CDR2: SGHKS, YYEKEE (reference sequence). This CDR3 reads CASSYRTTNEKLFF. CDR3 nucleotides: TGTGCCAGCAGCTACAGGACAACTAATGAAAAACTGTTTTTT.

The genes are TRBV7-9 and TRBJ2-4; D is possibly TRBD2 (6 bases). This CDR3 has 15 residues. Trimming pared 4 bases from V and 3 bases from J, leaving 13 bases between. Germline V gene lookup returns CDR1 SEHNR and CDR2 FQNEAQ (reference sequence). CDR3 residues: CASSSSEGNKNIQYF. The CDR3 region has the DNA TGTGCCAGCAGCTCCTCGGAGGGTAACAAAAACATTCAGTACTTC.

The table lists this clone with a few counts. The V gene is TRBV19, the J gene TRBJ1-4, with unresolved D. The CDR3 is made up of 12 amino acids. CDR1 is LNHDA and CDR2 is SQIVND in the germline V gene (reference sequence). The V and J ends lost 6 bases and 8 bases respectively, with 10 bases between them. The chain's CDR3 is CASSLPPEKLFF. CDR3 DNA: TGTGCCAGTAGCCTACCCCCAGAAAAACTGTTTTTT.

This sequence joins TRBV20-1 and TRBJ2-7; D is uncertain. Germline CDR1 reads DFQATT; CDR2 reads SNEGSKA (reference sequence). The V and J ends lost 5 bases and 3 bases respectively, with 5 bases between them. There are 10 residues in the CDR3. For the CDR3, the DNA is TGCAGTGCTTCCCGCTACGAGCAGTACTTC. This sequence encodes CSASRYEQYF.

The chain links TRBV9 to TRBJ2-2; D is unresolved. V lost 2 bases, J lost 4 bases, and 6 bases lay in between. CDR1 is SGDLS, CDR2 YYNGEE, per germline. The CDR3 loop spans 13 amino acids. The CDR3 protein is CASSVTGTGELFF. DNA for the CDR3: TGTGCCAGCAGCGTCACGGGCACCGGGGAGCTGTTTTTT.

This clone was observed a handful of times. V is TRBV28 and J is TRBJ1-3, with D hard to call. The germline gives CDR1 MDHEN, CDR2 SYDVKM. The CDR3 is 15 amino acids. The V and J ends lost 6 bases and 0 bases respectively, with 12 bases between them. CDR3 DNA sequence: TGTGCCAGCAGGGGCCTAATGAGCTCTGGAAACACCATATATTTT. It encodes CASRGLMSSGNTIYF. The entire variable domain, with the rest obtained from reference TRBV28 and TRBJ1-3, is as follows: DVKVTQSSRYLVKRTGEKVFLECVQDMDHENMFWYRQDPGLGLRLIYFSYDVKMKEKGDIPEGYSVSREKKERFSLILESASTNQTSMYLCASRGLMSSGNTIYFGEGSWLTVV.